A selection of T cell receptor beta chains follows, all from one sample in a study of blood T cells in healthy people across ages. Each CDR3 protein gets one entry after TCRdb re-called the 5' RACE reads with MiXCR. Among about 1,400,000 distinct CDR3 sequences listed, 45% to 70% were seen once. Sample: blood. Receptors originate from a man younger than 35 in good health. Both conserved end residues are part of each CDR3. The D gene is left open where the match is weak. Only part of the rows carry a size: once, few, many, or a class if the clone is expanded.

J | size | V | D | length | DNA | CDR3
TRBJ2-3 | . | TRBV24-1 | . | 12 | TGTGCCACCAGTATAAGCACAGATACGCAGTATTTT | CATSISTDTQYF
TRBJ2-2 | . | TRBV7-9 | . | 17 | TGTGCCGGCAGCTTTGTAAGCGACCAACCGAACACCGGGGAGCTGTTTTTT | CAGSFVSDQPNTGELFF
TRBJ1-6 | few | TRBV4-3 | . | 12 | TGCGCCAGCAGGACAGCCAATTCACCCCTCCACTTT | CASRTANSPLHF
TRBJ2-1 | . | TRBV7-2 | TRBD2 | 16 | TGTGCCAGCAGCTTACAGGGACTAGCGGGGGGGTCAGGGCAGTTCTTC | CASSLQGLAGGSGQFF
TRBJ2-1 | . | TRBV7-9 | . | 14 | TGTGCCAGCAGCTTAGTGGGGGATTACAATGATCAGTTCTTC | CASSLVGDYNDQFF
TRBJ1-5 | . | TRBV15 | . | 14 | TGTGCCACCAGCAGAGCCGGGCCGGATCAGCCCCAGCATTTT | CATSRAGPDQPQHF
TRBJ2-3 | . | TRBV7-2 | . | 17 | TGTGCCAGCAGCTTAGTCGGGGGAGGCCCCCTGGGAGATACGCAGTATTTT | CASSLVGGGPLGDTQYF
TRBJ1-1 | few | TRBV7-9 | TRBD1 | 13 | TGTGCCAGCAGCTTAGGGGACAGTCCTGGCGCTTTCTTT | CASSLGDSPGAFF
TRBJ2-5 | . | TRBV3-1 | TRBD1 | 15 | TGTGCCAGCAGCCCTGGGACAGGGATCGGAGAGACCCAGTACTTC | CASSPGTGIGETQYF
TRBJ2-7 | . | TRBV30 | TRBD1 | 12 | TGTGCCTGGAGTCGGGACAGCTACGAGCAGTACTTC | CAWSRDSYEQYF
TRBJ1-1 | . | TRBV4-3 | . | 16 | TGCGCCAGCAGCCAAGATCTCTACGGGGGGGACACTGAAGCTTTCTTT | CASSQDLYGGDTEAFF
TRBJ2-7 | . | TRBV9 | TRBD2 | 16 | TGTGCCAGCAGTCAACTAGCGGGAGGGCCCTCGAACGAGCAGTACTTC | CASSQLAGGPSNEQYF
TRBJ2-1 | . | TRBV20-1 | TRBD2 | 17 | TGCAGTGCTAGAGACATCCGAAGCGGGGCCTCCTACAATGAGCAGTTCTTC | CSARDIRSGASYNEQFF
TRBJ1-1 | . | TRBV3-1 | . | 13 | TGTGCCAGCAGCCCCAAAGGGACCGTTGAAGCTTTCTTT | CASSPKGTVEAFF
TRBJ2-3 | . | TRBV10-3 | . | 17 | TGTGCCATCAGTGAGTGGGCAAGCGGAGAGATCACAGATACGCAGTATTTT | CAISEWASGEITDTQYF